This TCR beta chain was profiled in a study of T cells in Graves' hyperthyroidism and ophthalmopathy. This clonotype was counted ten times or more. The CDR3 runs to 14 residues. Trimming shortened V by 3 bases and J by 5 bases, and 13 bases separated the two germline ends. Per germline, CDR1 SGHTA and CDR2 FQGNSA. For Graves' hyperthyroidism to be stable, ophthalmopathy could not progress within 18 months. Amplified TCR beta CDR3 regions came from RNA transcripts. With the HTBI primer set, the TCR CDR3 went through a first round of RT-PCR. MiXCR, run by TCRdb on the multiplex PCR reads, gives a single entry per CDR3 protein. Of 700,000 or so distinct CDR3 sequences detected, 15% to 20% appear once; the ten largest clones hold over 7.5%.

This sequence joins TRBV7-2 and TRBJ1-2; TRBD1 might be the D (5 bases). The sequence was obtained from a man aged 18 to 29 with Graves' hyperthyroidism. Input material: blood. The CDR3 is CASSFTGTAYGYTF. The CDR3 nucleotides are TGTGCCAGCAGCTTTACCGGGACGGCGTATGGCTACACCTTC.